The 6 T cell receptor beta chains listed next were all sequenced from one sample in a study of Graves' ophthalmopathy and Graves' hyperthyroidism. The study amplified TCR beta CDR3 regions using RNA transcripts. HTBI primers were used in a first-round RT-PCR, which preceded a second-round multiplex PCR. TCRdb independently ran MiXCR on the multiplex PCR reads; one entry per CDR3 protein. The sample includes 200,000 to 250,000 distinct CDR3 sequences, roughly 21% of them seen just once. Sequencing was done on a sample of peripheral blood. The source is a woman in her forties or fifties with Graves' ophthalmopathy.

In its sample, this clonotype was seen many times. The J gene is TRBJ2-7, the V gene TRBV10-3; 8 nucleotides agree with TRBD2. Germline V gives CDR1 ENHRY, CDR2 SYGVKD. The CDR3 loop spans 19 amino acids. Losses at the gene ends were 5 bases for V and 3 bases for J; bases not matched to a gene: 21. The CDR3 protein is CAISPAQGESGGAFYEQYF. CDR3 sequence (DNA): TGTGCCATCAGTCCCGCTCAAGGGGAAAGCGGGGGCGCTTTCTACGAGCAGTACTTC.

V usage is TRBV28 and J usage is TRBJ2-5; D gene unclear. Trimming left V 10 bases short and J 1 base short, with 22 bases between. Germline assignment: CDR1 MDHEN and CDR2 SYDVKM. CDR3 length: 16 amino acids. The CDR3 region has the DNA TGTGCCACCTACCAATTCAGAAACAGAGTCCAAGAGACCCAGTACTTC. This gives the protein CATYQFRNRVQETQYF.

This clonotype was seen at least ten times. The CDR3 DNA sequence: TGTGCCAGCCGCCGAGTTCAGGCGGGAGTTTTCCCCGGGGAGCTGTTTTTT. It is translated as CASRRVQAGVFPGELFF. The chain combines TRBV12-3 or TRBV12-4 with TRBJ2-2; 7 bases match TRBD2. Germline trimming cut 8 bases from V and 6 bases from J; bases unmatched to any gene: 18. CDR3 length: 17 residues.

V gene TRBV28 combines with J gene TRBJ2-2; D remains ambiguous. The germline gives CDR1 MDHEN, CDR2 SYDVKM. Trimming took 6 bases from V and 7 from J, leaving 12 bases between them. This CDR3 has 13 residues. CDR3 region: CASSRRLSGELFF. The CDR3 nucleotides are TGTGCCAGCAGCCGCAGGCTAAGCGGGGAGCTGTTTTTT.

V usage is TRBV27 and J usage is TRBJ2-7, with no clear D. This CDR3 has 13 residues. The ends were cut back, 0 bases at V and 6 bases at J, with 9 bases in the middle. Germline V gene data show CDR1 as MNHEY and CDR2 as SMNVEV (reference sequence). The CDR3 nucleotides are TGTGCCAGCAGTTTATCGAGTAGAGGCGAGCAGTACTTC. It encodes CASSLSSRGEQYF.

The CDR3 DNA reads as TGTGCCAGCAGTCCCGGGACAGTGAATTCACCCCTCCACTTT. Translated, it gives CASSPGTVNSPLHF. The chain has TRBV27 and TRBJ1-6; 7 nucleotides line up with TRBD1. Germline CDR1 is MNHEY and CDR2 is SMNVEV (reference sequence). Trimming cost V 5 bases and J 7 bases; bases outside gene matches: 5. The length of the CDR3 is 14 residues.